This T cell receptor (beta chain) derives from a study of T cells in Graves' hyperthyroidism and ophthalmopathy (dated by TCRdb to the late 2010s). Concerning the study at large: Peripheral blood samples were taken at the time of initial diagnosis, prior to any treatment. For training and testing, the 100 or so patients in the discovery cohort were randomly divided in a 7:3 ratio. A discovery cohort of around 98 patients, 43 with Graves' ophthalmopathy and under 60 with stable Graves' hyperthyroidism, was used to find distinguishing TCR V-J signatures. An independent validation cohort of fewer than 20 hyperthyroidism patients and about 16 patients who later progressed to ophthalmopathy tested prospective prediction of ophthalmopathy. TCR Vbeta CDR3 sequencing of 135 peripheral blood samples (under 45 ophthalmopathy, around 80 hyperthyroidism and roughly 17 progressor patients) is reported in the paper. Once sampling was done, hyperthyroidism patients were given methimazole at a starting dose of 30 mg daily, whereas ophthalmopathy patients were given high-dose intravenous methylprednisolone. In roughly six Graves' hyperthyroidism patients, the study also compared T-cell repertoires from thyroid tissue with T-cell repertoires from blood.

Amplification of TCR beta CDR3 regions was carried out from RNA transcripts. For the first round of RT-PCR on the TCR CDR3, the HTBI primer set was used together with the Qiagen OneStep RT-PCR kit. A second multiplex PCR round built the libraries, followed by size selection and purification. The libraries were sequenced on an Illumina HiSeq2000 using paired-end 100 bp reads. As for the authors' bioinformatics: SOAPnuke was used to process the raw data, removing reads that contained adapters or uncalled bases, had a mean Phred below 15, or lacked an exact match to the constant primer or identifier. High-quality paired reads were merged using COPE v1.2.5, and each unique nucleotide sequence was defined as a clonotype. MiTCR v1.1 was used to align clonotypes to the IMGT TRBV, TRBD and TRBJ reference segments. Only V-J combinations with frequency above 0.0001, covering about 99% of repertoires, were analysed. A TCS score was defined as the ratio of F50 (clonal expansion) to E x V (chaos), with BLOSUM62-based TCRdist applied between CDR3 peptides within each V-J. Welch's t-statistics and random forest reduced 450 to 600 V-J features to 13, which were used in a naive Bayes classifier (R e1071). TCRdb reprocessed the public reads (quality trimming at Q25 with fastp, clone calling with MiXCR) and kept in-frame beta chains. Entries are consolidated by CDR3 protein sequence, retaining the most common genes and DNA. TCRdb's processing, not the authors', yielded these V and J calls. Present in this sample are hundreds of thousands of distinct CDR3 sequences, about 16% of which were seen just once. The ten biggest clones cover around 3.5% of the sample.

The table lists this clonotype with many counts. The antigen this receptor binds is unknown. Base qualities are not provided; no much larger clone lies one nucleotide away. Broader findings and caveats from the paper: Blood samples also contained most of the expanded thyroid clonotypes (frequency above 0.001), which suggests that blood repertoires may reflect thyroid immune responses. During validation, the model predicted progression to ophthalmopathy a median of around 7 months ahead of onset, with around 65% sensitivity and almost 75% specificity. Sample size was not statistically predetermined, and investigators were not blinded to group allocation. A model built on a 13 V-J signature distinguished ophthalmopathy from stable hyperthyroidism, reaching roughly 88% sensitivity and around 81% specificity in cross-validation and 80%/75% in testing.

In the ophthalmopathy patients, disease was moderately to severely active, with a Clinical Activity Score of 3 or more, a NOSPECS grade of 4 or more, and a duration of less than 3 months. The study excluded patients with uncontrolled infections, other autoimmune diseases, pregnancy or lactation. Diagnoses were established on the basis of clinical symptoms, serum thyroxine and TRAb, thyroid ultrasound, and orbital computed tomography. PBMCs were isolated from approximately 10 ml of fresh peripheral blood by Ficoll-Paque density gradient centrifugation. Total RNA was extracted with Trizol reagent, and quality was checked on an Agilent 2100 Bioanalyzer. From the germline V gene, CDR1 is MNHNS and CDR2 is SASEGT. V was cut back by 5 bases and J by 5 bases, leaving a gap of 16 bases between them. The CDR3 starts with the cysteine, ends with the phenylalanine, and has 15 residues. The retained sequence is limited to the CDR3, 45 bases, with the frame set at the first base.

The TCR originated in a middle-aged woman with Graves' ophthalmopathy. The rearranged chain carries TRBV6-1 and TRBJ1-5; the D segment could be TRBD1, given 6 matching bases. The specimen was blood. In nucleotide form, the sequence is TGTGCCAGCAGTTCCGGCGGCTCAGGGGATCAGCCCCAGCATTTT. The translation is CASSSGGSGDQPQHF.